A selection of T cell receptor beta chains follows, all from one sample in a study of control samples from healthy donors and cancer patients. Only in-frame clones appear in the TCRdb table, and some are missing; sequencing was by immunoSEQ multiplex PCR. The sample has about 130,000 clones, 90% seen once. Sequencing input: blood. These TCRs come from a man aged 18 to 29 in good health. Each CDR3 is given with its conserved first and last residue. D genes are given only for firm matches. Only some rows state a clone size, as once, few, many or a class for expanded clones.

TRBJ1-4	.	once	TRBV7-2	TGTGCCAGCAGCTTAGTAACAGGGACCGCTAATGAAAAACTGTTTTTT	CASSLVTGTANEKLFF
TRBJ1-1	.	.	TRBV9	TGTGCCAGCAGCGTAGAGCAGGGGACTGAAGCTTTCTTT	CASSVEQGTEAFF
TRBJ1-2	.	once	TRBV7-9	TGTGCCAGCAGCTTTTCCCTGGATTTTAACTATGGCTACACCTTC	CASSFSLDFNYGYTF
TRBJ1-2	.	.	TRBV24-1	TGTGCCACCAGTGATTTAGCTGGGGGTGGCTACACCTTC	CATSDLAGGGYTF
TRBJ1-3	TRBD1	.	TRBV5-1	TGCGCCAGCAGCTTGGACAGGGGGACTGGAAACACCATATATTTT	CASSLDRGTGNTIYF
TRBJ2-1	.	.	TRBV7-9	TGTGCCAGCAGCTTAACTGAAAGCTCCTACAATGAGCAGTTCTTC	CASSLTESSYNEQFF
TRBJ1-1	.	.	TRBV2	TGTGCCAGCAGTCCGGACTTGGGGACTGAAGCTTTCTTT	CASSPDLGTEAFF
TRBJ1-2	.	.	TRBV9	TGTGCCAGCAGCGTAGGACAGGCCTCTAACTATGGCTACACCTTC	CASSVGQASNYGYTF
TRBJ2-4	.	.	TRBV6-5	TGTGCCAGCAGTTCCCCGGGGGATTACAAAAACATTCAGTACTTC	CASSSPGDYKNIQYF
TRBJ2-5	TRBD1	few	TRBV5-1	TGCGCCAGCAGCGCGGACAGGATAGAGACCCAGTACTTC	CASSADRIETQYF
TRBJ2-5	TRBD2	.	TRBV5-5	TGTGCCAGCAGCTGGGGGGGCCAAGAGACCCAGTACTTC	CASSWGGQETQYF
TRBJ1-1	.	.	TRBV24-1	TGTGCCACCAGTGACAACGAGGTGGTGAACACTGAAGCTTTCTTT	CATSDNEVVNTEAFF
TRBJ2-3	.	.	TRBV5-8	TGTGCCAGCAGCTTTGGTGTCTTAAGCGGATCTAGCACAGATACGCAGTATTTT	CASSFGVLSGSSTDTQYF
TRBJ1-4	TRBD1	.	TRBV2	TGTGCCAGCAGTGGACGGACAGGATCGAATGAAAAACTGTTTTTT	CASSGRTGSNEKLFF
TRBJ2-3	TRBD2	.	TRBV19	TGTGCCAGTAGTGCTAGCGGGGGCAGCACAGATACGCAGTATTTT	CASSASGGSTDTQYF
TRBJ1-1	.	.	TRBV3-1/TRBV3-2	TGTGCCAGCAGCCAAGATAGGGACACTGAAGCTTTCTTT	CASSQDRDTEAFF
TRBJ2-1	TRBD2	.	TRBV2	TGTGCCAGCAGGCCAGCGGGGAGCTCCTACAATGAGCAGTTCTTC	CASRPAGSSYNEQFF
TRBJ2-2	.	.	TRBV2	TGTGCCAGCAGTGACCCCAAGAACACCGGGGAGCTGTTTTTT	CASSDPKNTGELFF
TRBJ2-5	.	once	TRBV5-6	TGTGCCAGCAGTATCAGGGTTAGGGGAGAGACCCAGTACTTC	CASSIRVRGETQYF
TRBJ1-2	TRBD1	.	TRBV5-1	TGCGCCAGCAGAGGATCGGGTAGGACAGGCTTTGGCTACACCTTC	CASRGSGRTGFGYTF
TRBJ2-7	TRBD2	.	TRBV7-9	TGTGCCAGCAGCTTTCGGCGGGGGTCCACCTACGAGCAGTACTTC	CASSFRRGSTYEQYF
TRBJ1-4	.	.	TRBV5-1	TGCGCCAGCAGCTATTCAGGGAGCGATGAAAAACTGTTTTTT	CASSYSGSDEKLFF
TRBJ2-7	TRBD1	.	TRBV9	TGTGCCAGCAGCGCGACAGGGAGTTATGGTTACGAGCAGTACTTC	CASSATGSYGYEQYF
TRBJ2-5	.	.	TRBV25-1	TGTGCCAGCAGTGAACAGAAACAAGAGACCCAGTACTTC	CASSEQKQETQYF
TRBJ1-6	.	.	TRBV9	TGTGCCAGCAGCGTAGGGAGGGACAATTCACCCCTCCACTTT	CASSVGRDNSPLHF
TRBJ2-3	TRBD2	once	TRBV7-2	TGTGCCAGCAGCTTATGGGGACTAGCGGGAGGGCCTAGCACAGATACGCAGTATTTT	CASSLWGLAGGPSTDTQYF
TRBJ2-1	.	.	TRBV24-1	TGTGCCACTGAAGGGACGGCTTCCTACAATGAGCAGTTCTTC	CATEGTASYNEQFF
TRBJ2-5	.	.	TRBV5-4	TGTGCCAGCAGCCCGACTAGGGGGGAGGCCCAGTACTTC	CASSPTRGEAQYF
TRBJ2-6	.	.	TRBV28	TGTGCCAGCAGTTTTTGGGCCAGCGTCCCTCCACTCGATGGGGCCAACGTCCTGACTTTC	CASSFWASVPPLDGANVLTF
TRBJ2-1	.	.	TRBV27	TGTGCCAGCAGTTTCATAAGTCCGGTGGGCTACAATGAGCAGTTCTTC	CASSFISPVGYNEQFF
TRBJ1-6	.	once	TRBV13	TGTGCCAGCAGCTTTCGGGGGTATTTTTCACCCCTCCACTTT	CASSFRGYFSPLHF
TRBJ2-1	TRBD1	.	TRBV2	TGTGCCAGCAGGGACAGGGGCGGGTATGAGCAGTTCTTC	CASRDRGGYEQFF
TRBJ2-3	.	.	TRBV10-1	TGCGCCAGCAGTGAGTCGGTGGGTCAGGCAGATACGCAGTATTTT	CASSESVGQADTQYF
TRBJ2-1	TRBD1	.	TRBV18	TGTGCCAGCTCACCACGACAGGGGGCTGGGGATGAGCAGTTCTTC	CASSPRQGAGDEQFF
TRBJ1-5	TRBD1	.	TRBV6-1	TGTGCCAGCAGAGAGACAGGGTTTCGGCAGCCCCAGCATTTT	CASRETGFRQPQHF
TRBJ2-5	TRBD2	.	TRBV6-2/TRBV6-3	TGTGCCAGCAGTTACCTGGTTAGTGGAGCTAGCGGGATGGAGACCCAGTACTTC	CASSYLVSGASGMETQYF
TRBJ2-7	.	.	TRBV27	TGTGCCAGCAGTTTAAGGTTCGGGTACGAGCAGTACTTC	CASSLRFGYEQYF
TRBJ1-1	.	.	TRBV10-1	TGCGCCAGCAGTGGTCAGGAGAACACTGAAGCTTTCTTT	CASSGQENTEAFF
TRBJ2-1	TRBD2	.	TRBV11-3	TGTGCCAGCAGCCCTATGAGCGGGAGAGACAATGAGCAGTTCTTC	CASSPMSGRDNEQFF
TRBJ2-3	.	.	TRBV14	TGTGCCAGCAGCCAAGATCGGTGGAGGGCTGGCACAGATACGCAGTATTTT	CASSQDRWRAGTDTQYF
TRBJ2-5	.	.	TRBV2	TGTGCCAGCAGTGAAACCGGGGAGACCCAGTACTTC	CASSETGETQYF
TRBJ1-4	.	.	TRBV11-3	TGTGCCAGCACGGACAGCCCTTCAACTAATGAAAAACTGTTTTTT	CASTDSPSTNEKLFF
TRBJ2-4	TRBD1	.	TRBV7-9	TGTGCCAGCAGCTTAACCCCGGGACAGGAGGGCAAAAACATTCAGTACTTC	CASSLTPGQEGKNIQYF
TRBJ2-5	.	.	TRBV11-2	TGTGCCAGCAGCTTAGGGGACGGGACGATGATAGGAGAGACCCAGTACTTC	CASSLGDGTMIGETQYF
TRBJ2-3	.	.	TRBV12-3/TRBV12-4	TGTGCCAGCAGTTTTCGAGATACGCAGTATTTT	CASSFRDTQYF
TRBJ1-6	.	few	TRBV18	TGTGCCAGCTCACCAGAGACCGAGGGGTCACCCCTCCACTTT	CASSPETEGSPLHF
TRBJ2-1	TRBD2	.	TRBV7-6	TGTGCCAGCAGCCCCTCGGGGGGCTCCTACAATGAGCAGTTCTTC	CASSPSGGSYNEQFF
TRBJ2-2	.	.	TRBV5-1	TGCGCCAGCAGCCCGGACTGGGCGAACACCGGGGAGCTGTTTTTT	CASSPDWANTGELFF
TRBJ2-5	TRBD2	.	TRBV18	TGTGCCAGCTCACCAATGGAAAGGGGAGGGGAGACCCAGTACTTC	CASSPMERGGETQYF
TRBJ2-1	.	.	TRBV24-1	TGTGCCACCAGTGATTTCGACAGCGGCAAGAAGGAGCAGTTCTTC	CATSDFDSGKKEQFF
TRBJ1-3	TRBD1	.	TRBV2	TGTGCCAGCAAGGGCTTAGGGACAGGGGATAGCTCTGGAAACACCATATATTTT	CASKGLGTGDSSGNTIYF
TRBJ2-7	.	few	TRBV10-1	TGCGCCAGCAGTGAGAACACCTACGAGCAGTACTTC	CASSENTYEQYF
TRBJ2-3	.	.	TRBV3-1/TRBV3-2	TGTGCCAGCAGCCACCTCGGCGGGGGCGGGATAGCAGATACGCAGTATTTT	CASSHLGGGGIADTQYF
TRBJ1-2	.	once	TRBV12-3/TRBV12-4	TGTGCCAGCGGGAGGGGCGGCGGCTACACCTTC	CASGRGGGYTF
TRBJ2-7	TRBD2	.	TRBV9	TGTGCCAGCAGCCCACGGGGGGGCCGCTCCTACGAGCAGTACTTC	CASSPRGGRSYEQYF
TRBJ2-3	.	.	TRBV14	TGTGCCAGCAGCCCTCGTGGGGAGTCCTGGGATACGCAGTATTTT	CASSPRGESWDTQYF